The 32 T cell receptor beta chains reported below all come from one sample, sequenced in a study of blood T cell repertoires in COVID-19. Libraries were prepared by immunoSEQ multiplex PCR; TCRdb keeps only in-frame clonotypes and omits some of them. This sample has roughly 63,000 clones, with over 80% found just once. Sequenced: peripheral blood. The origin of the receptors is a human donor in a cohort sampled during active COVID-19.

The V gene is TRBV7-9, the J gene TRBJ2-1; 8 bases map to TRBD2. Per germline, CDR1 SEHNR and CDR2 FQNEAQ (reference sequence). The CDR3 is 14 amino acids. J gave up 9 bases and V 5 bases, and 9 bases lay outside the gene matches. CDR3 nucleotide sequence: TGTGCCAGCAGCCCCCCGGGACTAGTCCCTGAGCAGTTCTTC. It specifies CASSPPGLVPEQFF.

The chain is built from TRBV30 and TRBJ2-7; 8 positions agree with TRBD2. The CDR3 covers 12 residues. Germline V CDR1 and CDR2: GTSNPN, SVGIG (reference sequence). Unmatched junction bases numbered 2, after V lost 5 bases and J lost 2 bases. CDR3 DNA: TGTGCCTGGGGAGCGGGAGCCTACGAGCAGTACTTC. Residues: CAWGAGAYEQYF.

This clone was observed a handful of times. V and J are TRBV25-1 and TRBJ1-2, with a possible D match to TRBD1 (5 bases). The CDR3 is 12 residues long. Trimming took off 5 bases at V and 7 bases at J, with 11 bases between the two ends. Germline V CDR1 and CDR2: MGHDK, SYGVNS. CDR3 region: CASSLGVAGYTF. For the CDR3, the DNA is TGTGCCAGCAGTCTAGGGGTGGCTGGCTACACCTTC.

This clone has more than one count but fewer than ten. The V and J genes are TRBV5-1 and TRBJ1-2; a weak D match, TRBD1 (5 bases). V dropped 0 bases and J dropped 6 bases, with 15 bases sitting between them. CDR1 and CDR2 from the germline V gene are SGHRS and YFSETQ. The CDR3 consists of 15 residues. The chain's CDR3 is CASSLASDNSDGYTF. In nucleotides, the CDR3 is TGCGCCAGCAGCTTGGCCTCGGACAATTCGGATGGCTACACCTTC.

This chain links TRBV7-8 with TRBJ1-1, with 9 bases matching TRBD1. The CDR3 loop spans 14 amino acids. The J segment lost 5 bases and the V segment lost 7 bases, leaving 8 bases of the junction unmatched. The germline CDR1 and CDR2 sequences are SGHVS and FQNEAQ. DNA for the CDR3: TGTGCCAGCACTCGGGACAGGGTAGGGACTGAAGCTTTCTTT. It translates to CASTRDRVGTEAFF. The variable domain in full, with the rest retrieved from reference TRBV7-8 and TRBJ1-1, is GAGVSQSPRYKVAKRGQDVALRCDPISGHVSLFWYQQALGQGPEFLTYFQNEAQLDKSGLPSDRFFAERPEGSVSTLKIQRTQQEDSAVYLCASTRDRVGTEAFFGQGTRLTVV.

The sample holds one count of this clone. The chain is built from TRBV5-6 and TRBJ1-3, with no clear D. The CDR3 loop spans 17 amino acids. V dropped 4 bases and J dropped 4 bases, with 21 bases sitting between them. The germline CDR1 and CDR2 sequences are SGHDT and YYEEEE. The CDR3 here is CASSPLVRTSAGNTIYF. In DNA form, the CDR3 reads TGTGCCAGCAGCCCCTTGGTTCGGACTTCAGCGGGAAACACCATATATTTT. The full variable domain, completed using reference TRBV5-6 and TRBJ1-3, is DAGVTQSPTHLIKTRGQQVTLRCSPKSGHDTVSWYQQALGQGPQFIFQYYEEEERQRGNFPDRFSGHQFPNYSSELNVNALLLGDSALYLCASSPLVRTSAGNTIYFGEGSWLTVV.

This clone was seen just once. The CDR3 DNA is TGTGCCAGCAGCCAAGCAGGGACAGGGACTGAAAAACTGTTTTTT. Protein sequence: CASSQAGTGTEKLFF. The rearrangement uses TRBV3-1 (or the pseudogene TRBV3-2) and TRBJ1-4, with 9 bases that match TRBD1. CDR1 and CDR2 from the germline V gene are LGHDT and YNNKEL (reference sequence). This CDR3 contains 15 residues. V was pared by 1 base and J by 7 bases, with 4 bases of the junction left unmatched.

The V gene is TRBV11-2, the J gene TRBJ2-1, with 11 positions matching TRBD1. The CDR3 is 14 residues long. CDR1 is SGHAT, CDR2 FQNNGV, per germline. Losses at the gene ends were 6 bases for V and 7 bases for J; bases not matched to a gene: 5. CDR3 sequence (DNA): TGTGCCAGCAGGCGGACAGGGGGCAGGAATGAGCAGTTCTTC. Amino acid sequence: CASRRTGGRNEQFF.

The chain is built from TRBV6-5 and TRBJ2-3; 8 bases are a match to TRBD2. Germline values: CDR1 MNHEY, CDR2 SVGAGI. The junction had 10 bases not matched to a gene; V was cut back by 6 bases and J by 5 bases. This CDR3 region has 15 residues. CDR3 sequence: CASSGLAYRGDTQYF. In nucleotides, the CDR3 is TGTGCCAGCAGCGGACTAGCCTACCGGGGAGATACGCAGTATTTT.

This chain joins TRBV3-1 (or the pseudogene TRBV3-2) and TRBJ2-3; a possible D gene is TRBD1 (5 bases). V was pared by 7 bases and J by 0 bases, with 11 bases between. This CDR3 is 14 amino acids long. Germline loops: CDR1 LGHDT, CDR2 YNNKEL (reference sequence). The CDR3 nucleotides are TGTGCCAGCACGAAGGGGTTTAGCACAGATACGCAGTATTTT. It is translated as CASTKGFSTDTQYF.

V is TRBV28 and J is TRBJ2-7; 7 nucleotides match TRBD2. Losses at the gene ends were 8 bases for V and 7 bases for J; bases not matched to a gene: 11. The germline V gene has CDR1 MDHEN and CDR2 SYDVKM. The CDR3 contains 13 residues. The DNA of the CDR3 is TGTGCCAGCTCCCCTGGCGGGAGCAGGGAGCAGTACTTC. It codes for CASSPGGSREQYF.

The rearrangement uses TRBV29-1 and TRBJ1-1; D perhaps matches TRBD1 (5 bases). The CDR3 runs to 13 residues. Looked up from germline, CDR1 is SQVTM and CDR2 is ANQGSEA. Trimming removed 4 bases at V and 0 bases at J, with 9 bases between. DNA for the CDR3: TGCAGCGTTGGACAGCTCATGAACACTGAAGCTTTCTTT. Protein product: CSVGQLMNTEAFF.

CDR3 DNA sequence: TGTGCCAGCACTTTGGACAGGGATAACTATGGCTACACCTTC. Amino acids: CASTLDRDNYGYTF. The chain combines TRBV6-5 with TRBJ1-2; TRBD1 aligns across 8 bases. Germline CDR1 reads MNHEY; CDR2 reads SVGAGI. The CDR3 totals 14 residues. V was pared by 7 bases and J by 1 base, with 5 bases of the junction left unmatched.

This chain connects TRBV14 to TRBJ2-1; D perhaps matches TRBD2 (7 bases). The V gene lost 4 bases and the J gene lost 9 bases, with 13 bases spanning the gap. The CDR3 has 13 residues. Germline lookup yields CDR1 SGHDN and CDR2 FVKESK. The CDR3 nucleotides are TGTGCCAGCAGCCCAAGGGGGGGCGGTGAGCAGTTCTTC. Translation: CASSPRGGGEQFF.

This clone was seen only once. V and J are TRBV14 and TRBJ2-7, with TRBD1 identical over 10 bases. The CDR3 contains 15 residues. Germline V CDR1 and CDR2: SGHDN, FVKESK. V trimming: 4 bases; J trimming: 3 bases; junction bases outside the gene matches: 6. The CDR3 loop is CASSPDRTGGYEQYF. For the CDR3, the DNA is TGTGCCAGCAGCCCGGATAGGACAGGGGGCTACGAGCAGTACTTC.

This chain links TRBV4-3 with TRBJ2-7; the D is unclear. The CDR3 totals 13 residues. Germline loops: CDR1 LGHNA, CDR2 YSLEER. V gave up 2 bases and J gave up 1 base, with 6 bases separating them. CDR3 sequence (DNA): TGCGCCAGCAGCCAATCCGGTTCCTACGAGCAGTACTTC. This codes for CASSQSGSYEQYF.

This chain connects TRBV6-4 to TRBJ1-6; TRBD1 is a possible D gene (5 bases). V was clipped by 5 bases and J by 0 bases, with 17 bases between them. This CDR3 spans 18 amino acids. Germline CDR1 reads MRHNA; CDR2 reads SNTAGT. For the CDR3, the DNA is TGTGCCAGCAGTACTGAGTGGGGGGAAAGCTCCTATAATTCACCCCTCCACTTT. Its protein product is CASSTEWGESSYNSPLHF.

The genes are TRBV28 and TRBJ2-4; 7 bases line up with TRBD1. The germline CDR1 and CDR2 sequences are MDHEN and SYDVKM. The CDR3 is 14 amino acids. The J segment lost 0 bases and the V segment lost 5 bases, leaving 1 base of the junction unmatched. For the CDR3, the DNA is TGTGCCAGCAGTAACAGGGGAGCCAAAAACATTCAGTACTTC. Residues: CASSNRGAKNIQYF.

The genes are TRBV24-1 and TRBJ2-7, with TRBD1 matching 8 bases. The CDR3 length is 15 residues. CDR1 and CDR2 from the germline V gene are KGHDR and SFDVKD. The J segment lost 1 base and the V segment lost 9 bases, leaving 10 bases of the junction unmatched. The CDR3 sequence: CATASWTGTSYEQYF. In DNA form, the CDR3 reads TGTGCCACCGCTTCCTGGACAGGGACTTCCTACGAGCAGTACTTC.

As DNA, the CDR3 is TGTGCCAGCAGTAGGACAGGGATGGGCAATGAGCAGTTCTTC. Amino acids: CASSRTGMGNEQFF. The gene calls are TRBV6-5 and TRBJ2-1; 8 positions agree with TRBD1. Losses at the gene ends were 5 bases for V and 6 bases for J; bases not matched to a gene: 6. CDR1 and CDR2 from the germline V gene are MNHEY and SVGAGI. This CDR3 is 14 amino acids long.

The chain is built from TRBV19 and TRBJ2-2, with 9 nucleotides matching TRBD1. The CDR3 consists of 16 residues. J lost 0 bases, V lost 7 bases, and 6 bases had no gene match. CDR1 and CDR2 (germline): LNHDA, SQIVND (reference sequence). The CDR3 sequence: CASTEQGAPNTGELFF. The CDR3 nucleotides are TGTGCCAGTACCGAACAGGGGGCCCCGAACACCGGGGAGCTGTTTTTT.

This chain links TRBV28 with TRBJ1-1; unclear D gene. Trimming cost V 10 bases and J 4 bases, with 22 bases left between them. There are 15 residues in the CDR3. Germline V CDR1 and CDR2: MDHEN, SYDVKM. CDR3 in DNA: TGTGCCACCAAGTTATACTATATGGGGAGCACTGAAGCTTTCTTT. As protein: CATKLYYMGSTEAFF.

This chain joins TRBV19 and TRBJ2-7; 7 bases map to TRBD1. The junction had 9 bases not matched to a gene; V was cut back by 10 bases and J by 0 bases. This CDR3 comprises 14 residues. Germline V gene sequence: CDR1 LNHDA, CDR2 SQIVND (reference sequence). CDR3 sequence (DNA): TGTGCCACCGGACTGGACAGGAACTCCTACGAGCAGTACTTC. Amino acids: CATGLDRNSYEQYF.

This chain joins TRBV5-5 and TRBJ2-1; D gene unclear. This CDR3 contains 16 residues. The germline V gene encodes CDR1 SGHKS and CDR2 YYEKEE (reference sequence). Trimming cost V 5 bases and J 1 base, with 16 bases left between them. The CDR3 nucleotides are TGTGCCAGCAGAACACCGTTCCGAAGTTCCTACAATGAGCAGTTCTTC. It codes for CASRTPFRSSYNEQFF.

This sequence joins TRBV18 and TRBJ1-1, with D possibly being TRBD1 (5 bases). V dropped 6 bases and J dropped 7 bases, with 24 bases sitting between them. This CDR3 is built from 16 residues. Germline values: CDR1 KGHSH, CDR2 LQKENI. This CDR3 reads CASSQDSGVATGEAFF. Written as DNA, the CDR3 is TGTGCCAGCTCGCAGGATTCGGGGGTCGCCACTGGTGAAGCTTTCTTT.

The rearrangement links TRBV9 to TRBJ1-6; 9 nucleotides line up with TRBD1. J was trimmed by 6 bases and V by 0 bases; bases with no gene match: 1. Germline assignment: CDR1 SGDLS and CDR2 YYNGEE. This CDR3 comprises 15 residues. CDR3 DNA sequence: TGTGCCAGCAGCGTAGCGACAGGGGGTAATTCACCCCTCCACTTT. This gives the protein CASSVATGGNSPLHF.

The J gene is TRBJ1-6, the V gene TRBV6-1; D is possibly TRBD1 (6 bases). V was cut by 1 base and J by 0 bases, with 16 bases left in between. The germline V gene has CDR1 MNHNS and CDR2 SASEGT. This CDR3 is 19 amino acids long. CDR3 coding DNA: TGTGCCAGCAGTGAAGAGGGAACAGGGATGTTCTCCTATAATTCACCCCTCCACTTT. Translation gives CASSEEGTGMFSYNSPLHF.

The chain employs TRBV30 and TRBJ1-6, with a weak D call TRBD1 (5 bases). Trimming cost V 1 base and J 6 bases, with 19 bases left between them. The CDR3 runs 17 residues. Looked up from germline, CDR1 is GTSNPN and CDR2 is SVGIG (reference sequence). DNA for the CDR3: TGTGCCTGGAGTGGGAGGGCAGGGAATAGCTTTAATTCACCCCTCCACTTT. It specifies CAWSGRAGNSFNSPLHF.

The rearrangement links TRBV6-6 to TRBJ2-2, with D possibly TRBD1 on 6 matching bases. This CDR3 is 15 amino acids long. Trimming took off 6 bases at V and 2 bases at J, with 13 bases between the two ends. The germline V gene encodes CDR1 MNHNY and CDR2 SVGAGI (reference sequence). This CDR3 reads CASRSGTLNTGELFF. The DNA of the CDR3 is TGTGCCAGCAGGTCCGGGACACTTAACACCGGGGAGCTGTTTTTT.

CDR3 amino acids: CASRVGRNSDEAFF. CDR3 nucleotides: TGTGCCAGTCGCGTGGGCAGGAACTCTGATGAAGCTTTCTTT. The chain employs TRBV27 and TRBJ1-1; D ambiguous. Germline loops: CDR1 MNHEY, CDR2 SMNVEV (reference sequence). V was trimmed by 9 bases and J by 7 bases, leaving 21 bases between them. The CDR3 contains 14 residues.

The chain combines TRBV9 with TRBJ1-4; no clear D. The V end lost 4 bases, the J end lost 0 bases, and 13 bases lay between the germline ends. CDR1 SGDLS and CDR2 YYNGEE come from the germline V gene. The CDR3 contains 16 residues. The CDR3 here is CASSPSALTTNEKLFF. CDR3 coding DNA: TGTGCCAGCAGCCCGAGCGCTCTTACAACTAATGAAAAACTGTTTTTT.

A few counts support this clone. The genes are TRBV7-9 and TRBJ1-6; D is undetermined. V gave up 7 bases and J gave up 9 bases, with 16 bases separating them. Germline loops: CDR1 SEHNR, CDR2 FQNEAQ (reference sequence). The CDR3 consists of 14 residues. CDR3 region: CASINLTGVSPLHF. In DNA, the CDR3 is TGTGCCAGCATCAACCTTACGGGTGTTTCACCCCTCCACTTT.